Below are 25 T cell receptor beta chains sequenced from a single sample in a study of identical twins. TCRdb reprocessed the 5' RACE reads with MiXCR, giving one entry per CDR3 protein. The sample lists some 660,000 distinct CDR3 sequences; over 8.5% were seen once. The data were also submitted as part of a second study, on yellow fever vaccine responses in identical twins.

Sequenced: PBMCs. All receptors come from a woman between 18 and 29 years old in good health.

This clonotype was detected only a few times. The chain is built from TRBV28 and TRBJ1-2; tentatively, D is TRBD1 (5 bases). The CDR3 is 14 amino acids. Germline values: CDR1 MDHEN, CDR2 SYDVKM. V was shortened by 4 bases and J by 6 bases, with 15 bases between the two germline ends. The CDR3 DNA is TGTGCCAGCAGTTCCCACGGGACTGACGATGGCTACACCTTC. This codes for CASSSHGTDDGYTF.

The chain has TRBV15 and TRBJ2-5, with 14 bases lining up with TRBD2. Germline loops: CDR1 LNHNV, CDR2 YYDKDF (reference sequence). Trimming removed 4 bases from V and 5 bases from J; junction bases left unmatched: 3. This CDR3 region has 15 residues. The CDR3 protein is CATSKTSGGAETQYF. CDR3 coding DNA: TGTGCCACCAGCAAGACTAGCGGGGGGGCGGAGACCCAGTACTTC.

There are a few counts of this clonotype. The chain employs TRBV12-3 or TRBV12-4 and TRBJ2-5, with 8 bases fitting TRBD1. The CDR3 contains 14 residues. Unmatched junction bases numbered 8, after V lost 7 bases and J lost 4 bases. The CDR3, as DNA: TGTGCCAGCACTTCGACAGGGGCCCCAGAGACCCAGTACTTC. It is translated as CASTSTGAPETQYF.

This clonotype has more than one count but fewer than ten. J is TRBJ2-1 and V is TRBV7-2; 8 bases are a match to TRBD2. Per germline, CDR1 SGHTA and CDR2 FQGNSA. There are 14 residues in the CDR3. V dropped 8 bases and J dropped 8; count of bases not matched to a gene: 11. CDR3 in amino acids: CASVVAGNSHEQFF. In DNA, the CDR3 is TGTGCCAGCGTAGTAGCGGGGAACAGCCATGAGCAGTTCTTC.

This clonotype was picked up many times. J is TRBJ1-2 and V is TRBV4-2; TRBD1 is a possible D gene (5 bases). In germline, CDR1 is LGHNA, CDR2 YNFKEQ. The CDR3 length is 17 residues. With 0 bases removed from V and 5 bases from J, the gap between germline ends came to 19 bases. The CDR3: CASSQDAGVLMAYGYTF. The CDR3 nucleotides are TGTGCCAGCAGCCAAGATGCGGGGGTGTTAATGGCTTATGGCTACACCTTC.

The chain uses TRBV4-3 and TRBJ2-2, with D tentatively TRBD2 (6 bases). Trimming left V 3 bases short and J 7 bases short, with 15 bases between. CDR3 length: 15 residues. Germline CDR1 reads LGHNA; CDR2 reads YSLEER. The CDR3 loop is CASSQIWRAFGELFF. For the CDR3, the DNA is TGCGCCAGCAGCCAGATTTGGAGGGCCTTCGGGGAGCTGTTTTTT.

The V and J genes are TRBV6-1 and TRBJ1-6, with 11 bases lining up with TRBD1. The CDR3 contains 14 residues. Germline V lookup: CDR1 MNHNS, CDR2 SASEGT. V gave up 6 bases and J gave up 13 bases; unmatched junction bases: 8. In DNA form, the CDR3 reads TGTGCCAGCAGCCGCGGGACAGGGGGGCCCCCCCTCCACTTT. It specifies CASSRGTGGPPLHF.

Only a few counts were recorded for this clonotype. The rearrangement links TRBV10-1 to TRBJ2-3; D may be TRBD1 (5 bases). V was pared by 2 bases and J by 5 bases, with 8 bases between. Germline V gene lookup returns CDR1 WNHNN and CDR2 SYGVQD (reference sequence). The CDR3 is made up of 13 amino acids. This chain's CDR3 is CASSEGARDTQYF. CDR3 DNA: TGCGCCAGCAGTGAGGGGGCGAGAGATACGCAGTATTTT.

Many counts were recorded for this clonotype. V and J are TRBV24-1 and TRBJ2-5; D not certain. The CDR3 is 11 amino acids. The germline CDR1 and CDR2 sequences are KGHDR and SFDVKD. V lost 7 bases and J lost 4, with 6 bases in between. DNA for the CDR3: TGTGCCACCAGCCAAACAGAGACCCAGTACTTC. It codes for CATSQTETQYF.

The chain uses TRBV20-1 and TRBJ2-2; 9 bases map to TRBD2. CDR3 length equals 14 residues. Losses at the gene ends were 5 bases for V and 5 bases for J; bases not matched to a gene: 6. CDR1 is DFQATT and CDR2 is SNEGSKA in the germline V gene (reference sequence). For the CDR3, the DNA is TGCAGTGCTCAAGCGGGAGGTGTAACCGGGGAGCTGTTTTTT. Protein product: CSAQAGGVTGELFF.

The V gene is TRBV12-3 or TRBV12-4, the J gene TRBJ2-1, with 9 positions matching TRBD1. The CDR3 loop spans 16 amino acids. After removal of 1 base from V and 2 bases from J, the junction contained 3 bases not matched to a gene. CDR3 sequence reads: CASSLEDRGPYNEQFF. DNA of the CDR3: TGTGCCAGCAGTTTAGAGGACAGGGGACCCTACAATGAGCAGTTCTTC.

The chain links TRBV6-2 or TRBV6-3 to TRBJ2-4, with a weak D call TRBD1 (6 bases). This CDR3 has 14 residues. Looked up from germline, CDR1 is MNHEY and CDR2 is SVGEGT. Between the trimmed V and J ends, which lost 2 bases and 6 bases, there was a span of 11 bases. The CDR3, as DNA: TGTGCCAGCAGTTACGTGGGGGCTGGAAACATTCAGTACTTC. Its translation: CASSYVGAGNIQYF.

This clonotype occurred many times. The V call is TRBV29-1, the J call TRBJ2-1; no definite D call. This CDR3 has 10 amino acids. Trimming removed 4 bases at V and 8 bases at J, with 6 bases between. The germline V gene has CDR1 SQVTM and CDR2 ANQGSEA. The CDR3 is CSVAVYEQFF. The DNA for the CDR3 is TGCAGCGTTGCTGTTTATGAGCAGTTCTTC.

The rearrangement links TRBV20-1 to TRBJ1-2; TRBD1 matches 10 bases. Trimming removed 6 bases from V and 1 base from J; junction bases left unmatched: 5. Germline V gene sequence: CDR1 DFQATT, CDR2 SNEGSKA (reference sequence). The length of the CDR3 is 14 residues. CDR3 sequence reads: CSAPGQGNNYGYTF. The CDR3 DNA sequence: TGCAGTGCCCCGGGACAGGGGAATAACTATGGCTACACCTTC.

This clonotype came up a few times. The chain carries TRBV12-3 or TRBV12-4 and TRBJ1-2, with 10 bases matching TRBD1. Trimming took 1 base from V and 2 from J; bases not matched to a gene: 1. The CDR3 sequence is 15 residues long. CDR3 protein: CASSLGTGGNYGYTF. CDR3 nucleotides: TGTGCCAGCAGTTTAGGGACAGGGGGGAACTATGGCTACACCTTC.

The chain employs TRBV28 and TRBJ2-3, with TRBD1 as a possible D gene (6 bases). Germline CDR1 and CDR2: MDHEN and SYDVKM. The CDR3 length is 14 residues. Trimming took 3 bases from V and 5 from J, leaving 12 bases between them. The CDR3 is CASSLTGYGDTQYF. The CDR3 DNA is TGTGCCAGCAGTTTGACAGGTTACGGAGATACGCAGTATTTT.

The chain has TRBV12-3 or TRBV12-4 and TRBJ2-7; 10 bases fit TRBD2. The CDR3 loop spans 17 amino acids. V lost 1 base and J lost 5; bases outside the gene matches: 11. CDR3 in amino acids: CASSLVSKTSGSHEQYF. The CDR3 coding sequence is TGTGCCAGCAGTTTAGTCTCCAAGACTAGCGGGTCTCACGAGCAGTACTTC.

The CDR3 bases are TGTGCCAGCAGCCCCATGGGACTCCATTACGAGCAGTACTTC. This codes for CASSPMGLHYEQYF. J is TRBJ2-7 and V is TRBV7-2; maybe TRBD2 (6 bases). Trimming left V 5 bases short and J 4 bases short, with 15 bases between. CDR1 is SGHTA, CDR2 FQGNSA, per germline. The length of the CDR3 is 14 residues.

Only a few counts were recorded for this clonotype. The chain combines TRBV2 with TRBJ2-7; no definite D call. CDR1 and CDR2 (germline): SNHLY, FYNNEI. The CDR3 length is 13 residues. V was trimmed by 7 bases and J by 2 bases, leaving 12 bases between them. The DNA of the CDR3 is TGTGCCAGCAATCCTGACGATACCTACGAGCAGTACTTC. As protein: CASNPDDTYEQYF.

CDR3: CASSLVAGVPNIQYF. The DNA of the CDR3 is TGTGCCAGCAGCTTAGTAGCCGGAGTACCGAACATTCAGTACTTC. The chain links TRBV7-9 to TRBJ2-4; D unresolved. The CDR3 extends over 15 amino acids. Germline CDR1 and CDR2: SEHNR and FQNEAQ (reference sequence). Trimming shortened V by 1 base and J by 7 bases, and 14 bases separated the two germline ends.

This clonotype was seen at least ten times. CDR3 in amino acids: CASTLGDRGVELFF. DNA of the CDR3: TGTGCCAGCACCTTGGGGGACAGGGGCGTGGAGCTGTTTTTT. This chain uses TRBV12-3 or TRBV12-4 with TRBJ2-2, with TRBD1 matching 10 bases. V trimming: 7 bases; J trimming: 10 bases; junction bases outside the gene matches: 9. The CDR3 loop spans 14 amino acids.

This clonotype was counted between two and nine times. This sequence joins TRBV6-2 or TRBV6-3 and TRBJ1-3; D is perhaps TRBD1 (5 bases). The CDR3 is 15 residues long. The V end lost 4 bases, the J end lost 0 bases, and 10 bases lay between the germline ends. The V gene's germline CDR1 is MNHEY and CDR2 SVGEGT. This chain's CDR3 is CASSWGRPSGNTIYF. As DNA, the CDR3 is TGTGCCAGCAGTTGGGGACGTCCCTCTGGAAACACCATATATTTT.

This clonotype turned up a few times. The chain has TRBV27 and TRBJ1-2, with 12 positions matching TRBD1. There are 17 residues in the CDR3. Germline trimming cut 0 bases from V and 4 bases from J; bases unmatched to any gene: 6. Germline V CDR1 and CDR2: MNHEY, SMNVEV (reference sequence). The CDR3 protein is CASSLSWGQGAGYGYTF. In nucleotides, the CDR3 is TGTGCCAGCAGTTTATCTTGGGGACAGGGGGCGGGCTATGGCTACACCTTC.

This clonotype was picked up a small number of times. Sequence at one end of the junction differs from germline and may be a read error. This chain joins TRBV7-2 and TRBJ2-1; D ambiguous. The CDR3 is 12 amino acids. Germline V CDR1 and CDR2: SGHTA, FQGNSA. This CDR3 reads CASGTLRKETIF. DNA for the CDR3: TGTGCCAGCGGAACCCTCAGGAAGGAGACGATCTTC.

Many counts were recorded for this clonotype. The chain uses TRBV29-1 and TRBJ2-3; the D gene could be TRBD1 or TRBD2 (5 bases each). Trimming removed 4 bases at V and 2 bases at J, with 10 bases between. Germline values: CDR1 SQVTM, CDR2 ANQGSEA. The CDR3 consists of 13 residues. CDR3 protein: CSVGGRLTDTQYF. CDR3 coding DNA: TGCAGCGTTGGGGGGAGACTCACAGATACGCAGTATTTT.